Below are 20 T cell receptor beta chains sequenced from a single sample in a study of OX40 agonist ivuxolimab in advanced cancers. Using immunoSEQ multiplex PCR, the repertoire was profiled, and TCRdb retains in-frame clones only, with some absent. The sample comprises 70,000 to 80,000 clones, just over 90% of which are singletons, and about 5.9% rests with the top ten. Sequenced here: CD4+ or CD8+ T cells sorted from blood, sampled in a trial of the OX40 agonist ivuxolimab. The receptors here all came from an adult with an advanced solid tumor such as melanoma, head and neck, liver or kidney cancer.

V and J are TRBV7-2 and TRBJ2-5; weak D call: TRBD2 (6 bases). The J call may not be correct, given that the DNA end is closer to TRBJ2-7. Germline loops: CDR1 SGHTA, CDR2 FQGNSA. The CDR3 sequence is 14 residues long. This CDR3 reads CASSWGGNPNEQYF. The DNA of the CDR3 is TGTGCCAGCAGCTGGGGCGGGAACCCGAACGAGCAGTACTTC.

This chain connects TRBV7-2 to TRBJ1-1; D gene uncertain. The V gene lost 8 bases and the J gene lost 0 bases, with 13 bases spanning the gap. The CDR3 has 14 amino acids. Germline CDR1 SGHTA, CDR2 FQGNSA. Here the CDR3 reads CASSLRQVNTEAFF. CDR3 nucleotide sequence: TGTGCCAGCTCCCTGAGGCAGGTGAACACTGAAGCTTTCTTT.

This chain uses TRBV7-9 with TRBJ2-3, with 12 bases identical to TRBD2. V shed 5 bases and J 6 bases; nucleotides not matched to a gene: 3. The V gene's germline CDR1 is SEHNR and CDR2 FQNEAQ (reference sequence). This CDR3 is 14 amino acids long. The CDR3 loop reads CASSPSGGDDTQYF. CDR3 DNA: TGTGCCAGCAGCCCTAGCGGGGGGGACGATACGCAGTATTTT.

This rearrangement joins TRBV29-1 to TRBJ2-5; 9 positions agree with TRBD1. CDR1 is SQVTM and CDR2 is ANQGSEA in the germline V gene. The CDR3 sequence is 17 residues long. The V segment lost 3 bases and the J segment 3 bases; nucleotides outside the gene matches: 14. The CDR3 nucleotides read TGCAGCGTTGATTCCCCTCCCGGGACAGGGATTGAAGAGACCCAGTACTTC. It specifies CSVDSPPGTGIEETQYF.

The CDR3 DNA is TGTGCCAGCAGCCCGTTAGCGGGGGTGGAAGAGACCCAGTACTTC. This sequence encodes CASSPLAGVEETQYF. V usage is TRBV7-9 and J usage is TRBJ2-5; TRBD2 agrees at 9 bases. Per germline, CDR1 SEHNR and CDR2 FQNEAQ (reference sequence). Losses at the gene ends were 5 bases for V and 3 bases for J; bases not matched to a gene: 7. The CDR3 runs to 15 residues.

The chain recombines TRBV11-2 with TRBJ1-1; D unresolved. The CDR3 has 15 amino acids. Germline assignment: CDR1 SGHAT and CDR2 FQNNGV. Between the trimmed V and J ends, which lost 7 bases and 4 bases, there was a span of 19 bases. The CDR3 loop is CASNNPVGLLTEAFF. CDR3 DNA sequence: TGTGCCAGCAACAACCCGGTAGGGTTACTCACTGAAGCTTTCTTT.

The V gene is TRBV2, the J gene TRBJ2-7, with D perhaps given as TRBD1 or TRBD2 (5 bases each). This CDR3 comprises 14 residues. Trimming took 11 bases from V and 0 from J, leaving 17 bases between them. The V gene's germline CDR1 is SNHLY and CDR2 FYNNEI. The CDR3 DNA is TGTGCCGGCTCGGGACCCCAACGCTCCTACGAGCAGTACTTC. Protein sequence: CAGSGPQRSYEQYF.

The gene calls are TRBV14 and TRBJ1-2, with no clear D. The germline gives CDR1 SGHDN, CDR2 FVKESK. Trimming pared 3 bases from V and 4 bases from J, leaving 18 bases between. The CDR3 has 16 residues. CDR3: CASSHKDGRPTYGYTF. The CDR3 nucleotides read TGTGCCAGCAGCCACAAAGATGGACGGCCAACCTATGGCTACACCTTC.

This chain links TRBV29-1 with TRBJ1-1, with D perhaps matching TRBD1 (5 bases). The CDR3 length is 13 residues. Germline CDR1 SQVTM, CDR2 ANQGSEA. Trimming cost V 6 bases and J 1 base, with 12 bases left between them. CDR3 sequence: CSVEPRGNTEAFF. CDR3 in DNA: TGCAGCGTAGAACCTAGGGGGAACACTGAAGCTTTCTTT.

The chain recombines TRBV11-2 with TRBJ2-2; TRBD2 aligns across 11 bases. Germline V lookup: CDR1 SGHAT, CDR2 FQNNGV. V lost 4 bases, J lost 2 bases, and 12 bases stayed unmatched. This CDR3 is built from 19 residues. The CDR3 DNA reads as TGTGCCAGCAGCTCTTTCCCTAGCGGGGGGCAGGTTAACACCGGGGAGCTGTTTTTT. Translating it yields CASSSFPSGGQVNTGELFF. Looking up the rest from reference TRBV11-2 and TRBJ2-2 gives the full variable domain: EAGVAQSPRYKIIEKRQSVAFWCNPISGHATLYWYQQILGQGPKLLIQFQNNGVVDDSQLPKDRFSAERLKGVDSTLKIQPAKLEDSAVYLCASSSFPSGGQVNTGELFFGEGSRLTVL.

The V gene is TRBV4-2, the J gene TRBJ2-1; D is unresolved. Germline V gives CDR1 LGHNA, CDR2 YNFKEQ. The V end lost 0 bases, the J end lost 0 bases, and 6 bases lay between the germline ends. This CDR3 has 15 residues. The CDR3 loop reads CASSQEPSSYNEQFF. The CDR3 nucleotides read TGTGCCAGCAGCCAAGAACCTAGCTCCTACAATGAGCAGTTCTTC.

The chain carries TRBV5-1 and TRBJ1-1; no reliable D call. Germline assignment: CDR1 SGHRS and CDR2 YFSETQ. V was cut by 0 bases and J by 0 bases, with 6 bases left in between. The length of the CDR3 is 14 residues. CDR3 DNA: TGCGCCAGCAGCTTGGGGGTGCTGAACACTGAAGCTTTCTTT. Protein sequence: CASSLGVLNTEAFF.

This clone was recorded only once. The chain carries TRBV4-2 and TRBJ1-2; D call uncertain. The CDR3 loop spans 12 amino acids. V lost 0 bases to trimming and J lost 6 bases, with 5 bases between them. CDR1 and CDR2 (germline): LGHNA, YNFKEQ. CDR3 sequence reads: CASSQEGNGYTF. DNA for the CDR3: TGTGCCAGCAGCCAAGAGGGTAATGGCTACACCTTC.

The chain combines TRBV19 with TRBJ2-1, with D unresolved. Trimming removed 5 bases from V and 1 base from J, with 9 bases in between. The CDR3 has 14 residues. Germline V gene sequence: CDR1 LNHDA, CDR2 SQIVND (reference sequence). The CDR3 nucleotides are TGTGCCAGTAGTCCGTTAGGATCCTACAATGAGCAGTTCTTC. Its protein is CASSPLGSYNEQFF.

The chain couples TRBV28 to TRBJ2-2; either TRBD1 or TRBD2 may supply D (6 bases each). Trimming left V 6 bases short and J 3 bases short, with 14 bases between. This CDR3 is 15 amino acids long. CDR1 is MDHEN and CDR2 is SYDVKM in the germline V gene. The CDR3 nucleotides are TGTGCCAGCAGACCCCACAGGGAGGACACCGGGGAGCTGTTTTTT. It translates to CASRPHREDTGELFF.

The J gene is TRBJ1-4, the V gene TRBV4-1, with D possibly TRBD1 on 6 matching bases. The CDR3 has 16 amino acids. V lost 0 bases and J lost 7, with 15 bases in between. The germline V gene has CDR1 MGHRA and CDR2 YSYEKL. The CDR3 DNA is TGCGCCAGCAGCCAAGATAGGGGGGAGAGGGTTGAAAAACTGTTTTTT. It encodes CASSQDRGERVEKLFF.

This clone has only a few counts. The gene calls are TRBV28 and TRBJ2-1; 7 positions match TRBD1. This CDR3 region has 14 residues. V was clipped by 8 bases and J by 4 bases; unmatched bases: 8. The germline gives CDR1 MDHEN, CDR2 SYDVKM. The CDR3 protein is CASRSGTEYNEQFF. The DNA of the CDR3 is TGTGCCAGCCGATCCGGGACAGAATACAATGAGCAGTTCTTC.

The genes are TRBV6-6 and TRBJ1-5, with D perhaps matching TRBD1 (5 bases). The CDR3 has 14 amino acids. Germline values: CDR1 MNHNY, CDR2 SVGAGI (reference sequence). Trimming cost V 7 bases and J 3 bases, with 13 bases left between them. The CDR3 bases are TGTGCCAGCACCCTCGGACAAATCAATCAGCCCCAGCATTTT. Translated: CASTLGQINQPQHF.

CDR3 sequence reads: CASSGTGGYEQYF. DNA for the CDR3: TGTGCCAGCAGCGGGACTGGTGGCTACGAGCAGTACTTC. The V call is TRBV9, the J call TRBJ2-7, with a tentative D call TRBD2 (5 bases). V lost 3 bases, J lost 3 bases, and 10 bases lay in between. The CDR3 is 13 residues long. Per germline, CDR1 SGDLS and CDR2 YYNGEE.

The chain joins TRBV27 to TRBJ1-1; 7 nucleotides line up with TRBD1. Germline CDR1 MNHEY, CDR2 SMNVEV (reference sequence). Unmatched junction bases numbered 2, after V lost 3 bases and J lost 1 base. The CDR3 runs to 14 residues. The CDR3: CASSFRGSNTEAFF. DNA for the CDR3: TGTGCCAGCAGTTTCAGGGGGTCGAACACTGAAGCTTTCTTT.